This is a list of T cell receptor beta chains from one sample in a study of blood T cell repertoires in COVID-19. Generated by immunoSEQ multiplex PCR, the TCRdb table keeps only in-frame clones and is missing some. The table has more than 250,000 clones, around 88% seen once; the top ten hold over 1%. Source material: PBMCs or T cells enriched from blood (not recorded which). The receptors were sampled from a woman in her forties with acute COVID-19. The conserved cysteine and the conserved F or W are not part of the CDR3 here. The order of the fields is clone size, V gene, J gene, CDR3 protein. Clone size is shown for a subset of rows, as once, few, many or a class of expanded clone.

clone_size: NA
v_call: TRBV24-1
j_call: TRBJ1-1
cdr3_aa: ATSASDTEAF

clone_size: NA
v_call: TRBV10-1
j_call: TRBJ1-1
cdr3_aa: ASKTGLDTEAF

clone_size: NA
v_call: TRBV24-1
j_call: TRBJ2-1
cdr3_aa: ATSDPDFNEQF

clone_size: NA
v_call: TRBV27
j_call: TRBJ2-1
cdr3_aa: ASSFGPHYNEQF

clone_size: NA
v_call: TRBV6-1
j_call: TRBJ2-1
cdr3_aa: ASSESGLAGIREQF

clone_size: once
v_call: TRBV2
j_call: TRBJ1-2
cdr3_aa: ASSEGSYGYT

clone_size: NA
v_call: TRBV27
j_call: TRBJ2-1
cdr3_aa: ASCWAGFRIYNEQF

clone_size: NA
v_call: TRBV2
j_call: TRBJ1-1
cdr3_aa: ASNRVEAEAF

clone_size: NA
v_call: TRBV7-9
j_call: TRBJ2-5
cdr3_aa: ASTGGWEEH

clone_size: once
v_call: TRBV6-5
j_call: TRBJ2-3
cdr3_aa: ASSYEQGHSTDTQY

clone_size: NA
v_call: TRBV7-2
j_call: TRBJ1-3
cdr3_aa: ASTPGAGNTIY

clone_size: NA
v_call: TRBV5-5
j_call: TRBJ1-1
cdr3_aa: ASSPSQDSTEAF

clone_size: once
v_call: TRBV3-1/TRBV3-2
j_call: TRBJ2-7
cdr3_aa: ASSHFRGGASGAYEQY

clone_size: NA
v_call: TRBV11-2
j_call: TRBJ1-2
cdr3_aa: ASSSEGTDTNYGYT

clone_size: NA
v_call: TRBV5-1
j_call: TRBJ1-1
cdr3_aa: ASSTRQGTEAF

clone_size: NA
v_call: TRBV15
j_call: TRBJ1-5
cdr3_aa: ATSRGRVNQPQH

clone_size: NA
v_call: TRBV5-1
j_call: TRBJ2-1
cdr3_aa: ASSLGLVAGVSYNEQF